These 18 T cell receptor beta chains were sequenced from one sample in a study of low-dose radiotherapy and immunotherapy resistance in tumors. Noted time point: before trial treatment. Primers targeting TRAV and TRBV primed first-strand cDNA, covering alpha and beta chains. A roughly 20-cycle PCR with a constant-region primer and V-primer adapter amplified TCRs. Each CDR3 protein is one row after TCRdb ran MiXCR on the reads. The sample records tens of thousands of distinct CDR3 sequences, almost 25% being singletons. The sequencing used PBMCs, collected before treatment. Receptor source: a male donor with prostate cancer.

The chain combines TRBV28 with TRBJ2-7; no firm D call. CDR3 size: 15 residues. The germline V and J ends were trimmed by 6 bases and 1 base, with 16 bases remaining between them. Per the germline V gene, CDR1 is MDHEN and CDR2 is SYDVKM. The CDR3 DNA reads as TGTGCCAGCAGCTTCCGGGTGGGCCGATCCTACGAGCAGTACTTC. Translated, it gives CASSFRVGRSYEQYF.

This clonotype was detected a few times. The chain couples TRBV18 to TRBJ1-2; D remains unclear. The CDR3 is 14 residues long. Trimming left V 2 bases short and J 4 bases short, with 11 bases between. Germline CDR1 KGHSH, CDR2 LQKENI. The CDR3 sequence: CASSPERGGYGYTF. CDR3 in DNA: TGTGCCAGCTCACCAGAACGGGGAGGCTATGGCTACACCTTC.

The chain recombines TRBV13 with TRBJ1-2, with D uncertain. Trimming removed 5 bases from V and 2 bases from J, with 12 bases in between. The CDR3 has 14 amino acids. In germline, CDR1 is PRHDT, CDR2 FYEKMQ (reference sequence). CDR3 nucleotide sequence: TGTGCCAGCAGCCCAGACTTTGGAAACTATGGCTACACCTTC. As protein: CASSPDFGNYGYTF.

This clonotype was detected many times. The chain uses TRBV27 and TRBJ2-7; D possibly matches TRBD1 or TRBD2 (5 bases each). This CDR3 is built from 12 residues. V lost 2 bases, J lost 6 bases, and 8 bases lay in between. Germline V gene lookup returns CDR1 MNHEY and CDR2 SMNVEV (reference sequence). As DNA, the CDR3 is TGTGCCAGCAGTTTACGGGACGGCGAGCAGTACTTC. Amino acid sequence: CASSLRDGEQYF.

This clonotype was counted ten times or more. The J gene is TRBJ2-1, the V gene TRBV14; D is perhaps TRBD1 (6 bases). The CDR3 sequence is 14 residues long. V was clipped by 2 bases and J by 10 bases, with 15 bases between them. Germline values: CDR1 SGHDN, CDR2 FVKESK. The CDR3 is CASSQLTGWSEQFF. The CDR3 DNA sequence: TGTGCCAGCAGCCAACTTACAGGGTGGTCGGAGCAGTTCTTC.

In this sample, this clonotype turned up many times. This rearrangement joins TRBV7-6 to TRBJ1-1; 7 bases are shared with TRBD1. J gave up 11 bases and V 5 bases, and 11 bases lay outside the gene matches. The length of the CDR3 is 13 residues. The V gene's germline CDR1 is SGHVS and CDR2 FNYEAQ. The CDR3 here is CASSDPRGTPAFF. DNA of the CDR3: TGTGCCAGCAGCGATCCCAGGGGGACCCCGGCTTTCTTT.

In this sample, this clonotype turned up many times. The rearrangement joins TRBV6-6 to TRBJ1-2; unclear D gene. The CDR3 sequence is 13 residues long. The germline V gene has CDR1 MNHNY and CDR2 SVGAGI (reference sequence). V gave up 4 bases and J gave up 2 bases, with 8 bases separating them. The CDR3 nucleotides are TGTGCCAGCAGTTCCGACGGCAACTATGGCTACACCTTC. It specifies CASSSDGNYGYTF.

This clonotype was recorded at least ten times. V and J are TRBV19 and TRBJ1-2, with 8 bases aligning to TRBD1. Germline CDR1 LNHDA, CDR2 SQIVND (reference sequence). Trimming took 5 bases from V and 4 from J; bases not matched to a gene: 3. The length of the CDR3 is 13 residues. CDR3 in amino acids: CASSDRGPYGYTF. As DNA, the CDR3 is TGTGCCAGTAGTGACAGGGGTCCCTATGGCTACACCTTC.

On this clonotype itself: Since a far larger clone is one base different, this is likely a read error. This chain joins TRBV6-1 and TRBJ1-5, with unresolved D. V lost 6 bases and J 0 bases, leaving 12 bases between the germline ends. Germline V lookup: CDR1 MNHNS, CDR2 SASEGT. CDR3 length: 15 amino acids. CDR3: CASRMREYSNQPQHF. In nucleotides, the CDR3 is TGTGCCAGCAGGATGCGGGAGTATAGCAATCAGCCCCAGCATTTT.

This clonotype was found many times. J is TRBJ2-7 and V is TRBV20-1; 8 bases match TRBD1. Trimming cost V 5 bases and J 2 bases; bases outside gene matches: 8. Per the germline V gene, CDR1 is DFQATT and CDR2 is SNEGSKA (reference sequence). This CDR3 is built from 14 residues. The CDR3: CSALQGANAYEQYF. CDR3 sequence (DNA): TGCAGTGCTCTTCAGGGGGCTAACGCCTACGAGCAGTACTTC.

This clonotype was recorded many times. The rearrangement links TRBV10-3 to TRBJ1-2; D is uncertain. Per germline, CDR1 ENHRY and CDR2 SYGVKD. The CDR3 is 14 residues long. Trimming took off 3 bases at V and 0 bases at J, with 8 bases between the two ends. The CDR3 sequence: CAISDYGTNYGYTF. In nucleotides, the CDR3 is TGTGCCATCAGTGATTACGGTACTAACTATGGCTACACCTTC.

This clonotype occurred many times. Here the CDR3 DNA reads TGTGCCAGCAGAACCCGGGAGACCAAAAACATTCAGTACTTC. Its translation: CASRTRETKNIQYF. This rearrangement joins TRBV6-2 or TRBV6-3 to TRBJ2-4, with a possible D match to TRBD2 (6 bases). The ends were cut back, 6 bases at V and 2 bases at J, with 11 bases in the middle. The CDR3 is made up of 14 amino acids. CDR1 is MNHEY, CDR2 SVGEGT, per germline.

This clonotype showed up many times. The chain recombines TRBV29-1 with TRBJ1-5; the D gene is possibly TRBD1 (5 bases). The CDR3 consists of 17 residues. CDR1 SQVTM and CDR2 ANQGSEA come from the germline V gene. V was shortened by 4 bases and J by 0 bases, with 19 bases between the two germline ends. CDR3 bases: TGCAGCGTTGGGGTCCAGGGTCCAGGGAATAGCAATCAGCCCCAGCATTTT. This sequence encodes CSVGVQGPGNSNQPQHF.

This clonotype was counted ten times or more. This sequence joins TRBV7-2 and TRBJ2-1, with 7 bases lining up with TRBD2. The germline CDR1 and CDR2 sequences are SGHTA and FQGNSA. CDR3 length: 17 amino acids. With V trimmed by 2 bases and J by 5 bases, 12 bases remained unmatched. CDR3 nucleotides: TGTGCCAGCAGCTTATCCGGTGGACTAGGTTTAGACAATGAGCAGTTCTTC. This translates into CASSLSGGLGLDNEQFF.

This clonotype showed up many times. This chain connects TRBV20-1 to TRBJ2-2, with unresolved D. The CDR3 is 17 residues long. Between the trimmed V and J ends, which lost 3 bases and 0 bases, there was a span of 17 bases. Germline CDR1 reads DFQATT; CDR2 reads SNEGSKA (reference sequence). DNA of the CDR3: TGCAGTGCTAGGGGTGGGATGGGTCCTACGAACACCGGGGAGCTGTTTTTT. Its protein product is CSARGGMGPTNTGELFF.

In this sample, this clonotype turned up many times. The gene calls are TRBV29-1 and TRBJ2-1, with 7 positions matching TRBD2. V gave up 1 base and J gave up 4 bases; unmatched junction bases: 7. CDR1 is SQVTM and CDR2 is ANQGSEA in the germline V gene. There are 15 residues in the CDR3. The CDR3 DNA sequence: TGCAGCGTTGAAGTACCTAGCGGATTGTACAATGAGCAGTTCTTC. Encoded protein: CSVEVPSGLYNEQFF.

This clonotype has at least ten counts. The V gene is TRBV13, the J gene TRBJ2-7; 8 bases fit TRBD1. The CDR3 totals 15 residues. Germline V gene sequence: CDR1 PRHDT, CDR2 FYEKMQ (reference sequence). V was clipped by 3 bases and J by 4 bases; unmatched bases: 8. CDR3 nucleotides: TGTGCCAGCAGCTTGGGGGGACAGGCGGGATACGAGCAGTACTTC. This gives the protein CASSLGGQAGYEQYF.

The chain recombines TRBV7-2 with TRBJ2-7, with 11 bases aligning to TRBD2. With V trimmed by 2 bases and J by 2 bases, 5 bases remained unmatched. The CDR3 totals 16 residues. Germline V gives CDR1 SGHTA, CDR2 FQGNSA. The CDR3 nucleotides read TGTGCCAGCAGCTTAAGGACTAGCGGGTCTGCCTACGAGCAGTACTTC. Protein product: CASSLRTSGSAYEQYF.